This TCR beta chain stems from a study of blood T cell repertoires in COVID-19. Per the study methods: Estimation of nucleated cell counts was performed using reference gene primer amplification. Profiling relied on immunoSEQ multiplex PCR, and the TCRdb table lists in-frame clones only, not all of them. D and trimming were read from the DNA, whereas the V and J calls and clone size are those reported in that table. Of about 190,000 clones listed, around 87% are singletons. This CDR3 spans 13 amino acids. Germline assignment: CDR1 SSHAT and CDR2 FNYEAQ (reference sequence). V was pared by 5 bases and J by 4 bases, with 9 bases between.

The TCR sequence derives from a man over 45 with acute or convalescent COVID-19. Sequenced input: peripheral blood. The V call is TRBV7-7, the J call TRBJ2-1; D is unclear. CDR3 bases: TGTGCCAGCAGCCCCGGTCGGTACAATGAGCAGTTCTTC. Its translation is CASSPGRYNEQFF.